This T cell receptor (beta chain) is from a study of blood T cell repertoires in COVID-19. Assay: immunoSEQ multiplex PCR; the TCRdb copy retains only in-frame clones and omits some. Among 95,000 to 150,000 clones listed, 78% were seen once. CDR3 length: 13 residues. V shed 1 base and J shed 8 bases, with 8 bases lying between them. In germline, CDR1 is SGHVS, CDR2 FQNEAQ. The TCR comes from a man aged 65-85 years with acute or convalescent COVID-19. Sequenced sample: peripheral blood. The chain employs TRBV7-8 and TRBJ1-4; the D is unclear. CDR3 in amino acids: CASSLVAGEKLFF. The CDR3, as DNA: TGTGCCAGCAGCTTAGTTGCGGGGGAAAAACTGTTTTTT.